The sequence of this TCR beta chain was determined in a study of T cell responses to AZD1222 COVID-19 vaccine. The CDR3 contains 13 residues. Germline CDR1 reads SQVTM; CDR2 reads ANQGSEA. Trimming took 4 bases from V and 4 from J, leaving 10 bases between them. Measured with immunoSEQ multiplex PCR; TCRdb has only the in-frame clones, and not every one. The table includes around 130,000 clones, around 88% detected once. The source material was peripheral blood, sampled on day 0 of AZD1222 vaccination. This chain connects TRBV29-1 to TRBJ1-4; D not certain. This receptor was identified in an adult in good health. CDR3 amino acids: CSVVLGLNEKLFF. CDR3 bases: TGCAGCGTTGTATTGGGCCTTAATGAAAAACTGTTTTTT.